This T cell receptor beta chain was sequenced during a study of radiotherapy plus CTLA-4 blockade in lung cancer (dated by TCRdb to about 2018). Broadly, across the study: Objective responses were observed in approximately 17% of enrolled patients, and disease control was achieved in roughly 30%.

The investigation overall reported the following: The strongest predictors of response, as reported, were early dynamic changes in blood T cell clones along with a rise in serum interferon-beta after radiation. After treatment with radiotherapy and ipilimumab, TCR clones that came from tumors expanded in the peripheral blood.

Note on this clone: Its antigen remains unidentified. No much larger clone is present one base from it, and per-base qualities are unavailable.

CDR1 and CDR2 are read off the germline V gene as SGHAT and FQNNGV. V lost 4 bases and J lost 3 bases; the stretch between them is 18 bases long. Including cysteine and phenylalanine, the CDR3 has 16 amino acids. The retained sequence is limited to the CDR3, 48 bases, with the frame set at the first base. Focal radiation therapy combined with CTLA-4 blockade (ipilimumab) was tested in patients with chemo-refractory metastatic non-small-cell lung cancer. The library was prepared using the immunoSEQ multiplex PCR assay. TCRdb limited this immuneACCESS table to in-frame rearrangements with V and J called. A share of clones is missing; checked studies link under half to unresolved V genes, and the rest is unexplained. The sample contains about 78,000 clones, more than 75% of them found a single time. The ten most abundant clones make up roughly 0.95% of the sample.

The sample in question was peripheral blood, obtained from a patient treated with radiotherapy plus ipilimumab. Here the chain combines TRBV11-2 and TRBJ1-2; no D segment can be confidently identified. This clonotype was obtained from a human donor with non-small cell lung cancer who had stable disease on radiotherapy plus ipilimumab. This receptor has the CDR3 CASSSSATPGHYGYTF. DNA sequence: TGTGCCAGCAGCTCCAGCGCAACCCCCGGCCACTATGGCTACACCTTC.